These T cell receptor beta chains were read from a single sample in a study of cytotoxic CD8 clonotypes in ibrutinib-treated CLL. Profiled with immunoSEQ multiplex PCR; TCRdb holds only in-frame clones, not every one. The sample contains 160,000 or so clones, roughly four fifths of which appear only once. Sequenced material: PBMCs, taken after 24 months of ibrutinib treatment. All receptors derive from a human donor with chronic lymphocytic leukemia. CDR3s leave out the opening cysteine and the closing phenylalanine or tryptophan. A D gene is named only where the DNA matches it firmly.

TRBV30,NA,AWSRPNYGYT
TRBV9,NA,ASSPEGPGGAF
TRBV6-5,TRBD1,ASRRTGNLYT
TRBV6-6,TRBD1,ASSYRQGATGELF
TRBV5-4,TRBD2,ASSASGRSSYNEQF
TRBV7-6,TRBD1,ASSLGTGGSRKLF
TRBV7-2,TRBD1,ASSLSRTGVYNEQF
TRBV7-8,NA,ASSLEGGLSSGKLF
TRBV7-2,TRBD1,ASSSRQGPGNQPQH
TRBV5-6,TRBD1,ASSLVGQGNTGELF
TRBV5-6,TRBD1,ASSLVGTQGANTEAF